One sample yielded the 3 T cell receptor beta chains listed below, sequenced in a study of T-cell memory formation after mild COVID-19. TCRdb called the 5' RACE reads again in MiXCR, with one record for every CDR3 protein. The sample consists of about 1,600 distinct CDR3 sequences, roughly 59% of them appearing once. Sequencing was done on a sample of PBMCs or a T cell subset sorted from them (not recorded which). Receptor source: an adult who had mild COVID-19 (a few samples of this study predate the infection). Cell type and time point are not known.

The J gene is TRBJ2-1, the V gene TRBV6-1, with unresolved D. Per the germline V gene, CDR1 is MNHNS and CDR2 is SASEGT. The CDR3 is made up of 14 amino acids. The ends were cut back, 8 bases at V and 9 bases at J, with 20 bases in the middle. CDR3 sequence reads: CASVPQGRSIEQFF. The CDR3, as DNA: TGTGCCAGCGTCCCGCAAGGGCGGTCGATTGAGCAGTTCTTC.

The chain is built from TRBV29-1 and TRBJ2-3; perhaps TRBD1 as D (6 bases). Germline V gene sequence: CDR1 SQVTM, CDR2 ANQGSEA. The V end lost 6 bases, the J end lost 1 base, and 17 bases lay between the germline ends. The CDR3 sequence is 15 residues long. In DNA, the CDR3 is TGCAGCGTCACGGGGCAGGGGCCTGGCACAGATACGCAGTATTTT. Translation: CSVTGQGPGTDTQYF.

The chain recombines TRBV3-1 with TRBJ2-2; the D gene is possibly TRBD2 (6 bases). Trimming removed 5 bases from V and 4 bases from J, with 11 bases in between. CDR1 LGHDT and CDR2 YNNKEL come from the germline V gene (reference sequence). CDR3 length: 14 residues. CDR3 DNA sequence: TGTGCCAGCAGCAAGGGAGGAATCACCGGGGAGCTGTTTTTT. Protein: CASSKGGITGELFF.